Included here is one TCR beta chain sequence, with context. The antigen is not known. This record comes from a study of post-analysis software for immune sequencing data. Germline V gene lookup returns CDR1 MGHDK and CDR2 SYGVNS. The CDR3 sequence is 13 residues long. The V end was cut by 5 bases, the J end by 6 bases, with 13 bases between. cDNA libraries of TCR beta carried unique molecular identifiers. TCRdb re-analysed the PCR reads in MiXCR, keeping a single row per CDR3 protein. This repertoire shows around 500,000 distinct CDR3 sequences, under 40% found once; its top ten account for 6%. Study-wide findings and caveats: There were about 5 TRBV segments more frequent in patients than controls, and TRBV5-6, TRBV5-1 and TRBV20-1 were among them.

Sample: blood. This clonotype was obtained from a girl aged 2-17 years with multiple sclerosis. V usage is TRBV25-1 and J usage is TRBJ1-2; D uncertain. The CDR3 loop reads CASSPRRGHGYTF. CDR3 bases: TGTGCCAGCAGTCCTAGGAGAGGGCATGGCTACACCTTC.